This T cell receptor beta chain was obtained from a study of vaccination and CD4 T cells after COVID-19 (dated by TCRdb to the early 2020s). Context from the whole study: Convalescent patients had a positive SARS-CoV-2 result on nasal swab PCR, and of these patients, under ten had mild disease and one had severe disease. Overlapping spike peptide pools from SARS-CoV-2 and from the common cold coronaviruses HCoV-NL63, HCoV-OC43 and HCoV-229E were used as culture stimuli. Post-vaccine blood samples were taken a median of roughly 75 days after the second vaccine dose, with a range of roughly 13 to 250 days. Post-COVID blood samples from convalescent patients were collected a median of 101 days after diagnosis, with a range of roughly 35 to 161 days. Six males and four females were included in the convalescent cohort, with two Hispanic individuals, seven Caucasians, two Asians and one multiracial person represented. Two doses of either the Pfizer-BioNTech BNT162b2 vaccine (n=8) or the Moderna mRNA-1273 vaccine (n=2) were administered to participants. In some eleven COVID-19 convalescent patients and a handful of infection-naive healthy vaccine recipients, researchers compared the spike-specific CD4+ TCR repertoire from before mRNA vaccination with the repertoire from after. As controls, cultures received a CEFX viral epitope pool (the positive control), an HIV-1 Nef peptide pool (the negative control), or no peptide at all. What the work shows at the level of the full study, not this receptor alone: In convalescent patients, a median approximately 90% of post-vaccine SARS-CoV-2-reactive clones were detected only after vaccination, suggesting vaccine-specific priming. Of the vaccine-specific clones found in convalescent patients, nearly all (304 of 307) were mono-reactive for SARS-CoV-2 spike instead of being cross-reactive with common cold coronaviruses. The median count of SARS-CoV-2-reactive clonotypes went up from under 25 after infection to some 38 after vaccination, although the change was not significant. The number of convalescent patients in the study was relatively small, and the study did not examine early timepoints following natural infection.

What this sample's treatment or condition label stands for: approximately nine-day PBMC culture with coronavirus spike peptide pools or control peptides (ViraFEST assay). To expand antigen-specific T cells with peptide pools and then pick out the expanded clonotypes through TCR sequencing, the study relied on the ViraFEST assay. The convalescent patients' positive SARS-CoV-2 PCR tests were from March to December 2020, which was before the Alpha, Beta and Delta variants emerged in the United States. PBMCs were cultured at roughly 1.9 million per well in IMDM supplemented with approximately 4.7% human AB serum and 9.5 to 10 IU/ml IL-2, with roughly 10 ug/ml peptide pools added. On days 3 and 7, half of the culture medium was replaced with fresh IL-2-containing medium. After approximately 11 days of culture, CD4+ T cells were isolated by negative selection with the EasySep CD4+ T cell isolation kit. Ficoll-Paque Plus gradient centrifugation was used to isolate PBMCs from whole blood, and the isolated PBMCs were then either used fresh or cryopreserved at -140C. Triplicate wells were generally used for each culture condition.

This clonotype was seen a handful of times. The antigen this receptor binds is unknown. Per-base quality was not reported, and no clone a single base away is much larger than it. The germline V gene (reference sequence) sets CDR1 to DFQATT and CDR2 to SNEGSKA. Taken from cysteine to phenylalanine, the CDR3 has 13 residues. The kept DNA is CDR3 alone, 39 bases in frame from the first base. Relative to germline, V is 1 base shorter and J is 4 bases shorter, with 10 bases between their ends. Library generation was performed with PCR. TCR sequencing of DNA from cultured CD4+ T cells used the Oncomine TCR Beta short-read assay at the Johns Hopkins FTIC core. The QIAamp micro DNA kit was used to extract genomic DNA from the cultured CD4+ T cells. Oncomine TCR Beta libraries from cultured CD4+ T cells were pooled with unique dual indexes and sequenced on an Illumina iSeq 100. The authors' analysis ran thus. Non-productive sequences were removed, and CDR3s that did not start with C, did not end with F or W, or were shorter than 7 amino acids were discarded. Antigen-specific clonotypes were identified with the MANAFEST web application by comparing peptide-stimulated wells with reference and other culture wells. An FDR below 0.05, an odds ratio above 5, and a productive frequency above 0.1% in at least two of three replicate wells were required for clones to be considered positive. A clonotype was classed as cross-reactive if the clonotype showed significant expansion both in SARS-CoV-2 spike wells and in at least one common cold coronavirus spike condition. Using R version 3.6.1, CDR3 homology was evaluated through Levenshtein distances (stringdist) along with unrooted phylogenetic trees (ape). The public reads were quality trimmed at Q25 with fastp and then assembled into clones with MiXCR by TCRdb, keeping productive beta chains. CDR3 protein sequences are deduplicated, and each keeps its most common genes and DNA. TCRdb's processing, not the study's, gives the V and J calls here. This sample comprises about 4,800 distinct CDR3 sequences, approximately 20% of them detected only once. The top ten constitute roughly a fifth of the sample.

This clonotype was obtained from a human donor who had recovered from COVID-19. Rearrangement joined TRBV20-1 to TRBJ1-1, with a tentative D gene TRBD1 over 6 matching bases. What was sequenced was CD4+ T cells from blood, cultured in vitro. The CDR3 protein sequence reads: CSARVGGRTEAFF. The nucleotide sequence is given as TGCAGTGCTAGAGTTGGGGGGCGCACTGAAGCTTTCTTT.